The 21 T cell receptor beta chains reported below all come from one sample, sequenced in a study of Tregs in tolerant kidney transplant recipients. Only in-frame clones appear in the TCRdb table, and some are missing; sequencing was by immunoSEQ multiplex PCR. With under 55,000 clones in the sample, the ten largest clones hold 0.8% to 1%. The input for sequencing was CD4+ T cells from blood, taken before the transplant. Every receptor here comes from a human donor who received a combined kidney and bone marrow transplant.

Concerning this clone: The read terminates 3 residues ahead of where the CDR3 ends, so the germline J gene completes it. The chain uses TRBV6-2 or TRBV6-3 and TRBJ2-1; 11 nucleotides match TRBD2. This CDR3 comprises 14 residues. Germline V gene data show CDR1 as MNHEY and CDR2 as SVGEGT. After removal of 8 bases from V and 3 bases from J, the junction contained 3 bases not matched to a gene. The CDR3: CASGGLAGYNEQFF. The CDR3 bases that were read are TGTGCCAGCGGAGGACTAGCGGGCTACAATGAG.

A note on this clone: Coverage ceases 3 residues before the CDR3 finishes, and the germline J gene fills in the end. The gene calls are TRBV13 and TRBJ2-6; 8 bases are shared with TRBD2. The V segment lost 4 bases and the J segment 3 bases; nucleotides outside the gene matches: 17. Germline V gives CDR1 PRHDT, CDR2 FYEKMQ (reference sequence). This CDR3 is built from 20 residues. CDR3 bases read: TGTGCCAGCAGCTCCCCCGGGGGGGGGTGGAAGGGGTTTGGGGCCAACGTC. Amino acid sequence: CASSSPGGGWKGFGANV. The entire CDR3 sequence reads CASSSPGGGWKGFGANVLTF. The full variable domain, in which reference TRBV13 and TRBJ2-6 provide the parts outside the CDR3, is AAGVIQSPRHLIKEKRETATLKCYPIPRHDTVYWYQQGPGQDPQFLISFYEKMQSDKGSIPDRFSAQQFSDYHSELNMSSLELGDSALYFCASSSPGGGWKGFGANVLTFGAGSRLTVL.

Remarks on this clone: Read data end 3 residues before the CDR3 end; the end is taken from the germline J gene. The chain links TRBV6-2 or TRBV6-3 to TRBJ2-5; 7 positions agree with TRBD2. The junction had 5 bases not matched to a gene; V was cut back by 5 bases and J by 2 bases. Germline V gene sequence: CDR1 MNHEY, CDR2 SVGEGT. This CDR3 has 14 residues. The sequenced part of the CDR3 DNA is TGTGCCAGCAGTCAGCGGGGAGGGCAAGAGACC. Residues: CASSQRGGQET. The entire CDR3 protein is CASSQRGGQETQYF.

Notes on this clone: The CDR3 end is not reached by the read, which stops 3 residues before it; the germline J gene fills it in. V and J are TRBV6-2 or TRBV6-3 and TRBJ2-7; 9 nucleotides agree with TRBD1. Unmatched junction bases numbered 13, after V lost 6 bases and J lost 4 bases. Looked up from germline, CDR1 is MNHEY and CDR2 is SVGEGT. The CDR3 sequence is 16 residues long. The sequenced part of the CDR3 DNA is TGTGCCAGCAGCCCTGACCGGGACAGGGCCCTTTACGAG. It translates to CASSPDRDRALYE. Given in full, the CDR3 is CASSPDRDRALYEQYF.

CDR3 residues: CASSLGQGYQPQHF. CDR3 DNA (partial): TGTGCCAGCAGCTTGGGACAGGGGTATCAGCCC. This chain connects TRBV7-9 to TRBJ1-5; TRBD1 matches at 10 bases. The read is 3 residues too short to cover the CDR3 end, so that end is filled in from the germline J gene. The length of the CDR3 is 14 residues. Per the germline V gene, CDR1 is SEHNR and CDR2 is FQNEAQ (reference sequence). With 3 bases clipped from V and 5 bases from J, the junction kept 1 base outside the gene matches.

About this clone: The sequenced fragment ends 3 residues before the CDR3 boundary, so the rest is inferred from the germline J gene. The chain is built from TRBV6-2 or TRBV6-3 and TRBJ2-3; D is unresolved. The CDR3 is made up of 13 amino acids. Germline V gives CDR1 MNHEY, CDR2 SVGEGT. The germline V and J ends were trimmed by 6 bases and 5 bases, with 12 bases remaining between them. The CDR3 sequence is CASSVFAKDTQYF. The covered CDR3 bases are TGTGCCAGCAGCGTATTCGCGAAAGATACG.

Details on this clone: The read finishes 3 residues shy of the CDR3 end, and the germline J gene is used to complete it. The J gene is TRBJ1-5, the V gene TRBV19; TRBD1 is a possible D gene (6 bases). Trimming shortened V by 0 bases and J by 7 bases, and 13 bases separated the two germline ends. The CDR3 is 15 amino acids. Germline assignment: CDR1 LNHDA and CDR2 SQIVND (reference sequence). The sequenced part of the CDR3 DNA is TGTGCCAGTAGTATAGAGGGGGGGCGCCACCAGCCC. This translates into CASSIEGGRHQP. The whole CDR3 reads CASSIEGGRHQPQHF.

The CDR3 bases that were read are TGTGCCAGTAGTGCGAGCTATAACACAGATACG. Its translation: CASSASYNTDT. The CDR3, in full, reads CASSASYNTDTQYF. The chain has TRBV19 and TRBJ2-3; D gene unclear. Read coverage stops 3 residues before the CDR3 terminus; the germline J gene supplies the remainder. This CDR3 has 14 amino acids. CDR1 and CDR2 (germline): LNHDA, SQIVND (reference sequence). V lost 5 bases and J 2 bases, leaving 11 bases between the germline ends.

On this clone: The CDR3 is cut off 3 residues early in the read; its end comes from the germline J gene. The chain recombines TRBV2 with TRBJ2-5; D remains ambiguous. V was clipped by 1 base and J by 5 bases, with 14 bases between them. This CDR3 contains 15 residues. CDR1 SNHLY and CDR2 FYNNEI come from the germline V gene. CDR3 amino acids: CASSEGSIGLETQYF. CDR3 bases read: TGTGCCAGCAGTGAAGGTAGCATCGGGTTGGAGACC.

A remark on this clone: The read ends 3 residues early relative to the CDR3; the germline J gene fills the gap. The chain uses TRBV30 and TRBJ1-2; the match to TRBD1 covers 10 bases. Germline assignment: CDR1 GTSNPN and CDR2 SVGIG (reference sequence). The CDR3 is 15 residues long. Unmatched junction bases numbered 13, after V lost 5 bases and J lost 7 bases. The CDR3 here is CAWGPWTGGGIGYTF. CDR3 bases read: TGTGCCTGGGGACCTTGGACAGGGGGAGGGATTGGC.

With regard to this clone: The read ends 3 residues shy of where the CDR3 ends; the end is completed using the germline J gene. V gene TRBV7-2 combines with J gene TRBJ2-3, with TRBD2 identical over 12 bases. CDR1 and CDR2 (germline): SGHTA, FQGNSA. The CDR3 contains 15 residues. V shed 5 bases, J shed 5 bases, and the junction held 5 bases outside the gene matches. The CDR3 DNA, read in part, is TGTGCCAGCAGCCGACTAGCGGGAGTGGAAGATACG. Its translation: CASSRLAGVEDT. The complete CDR3 protein is CASSRLAGVEDTQYF.

Points on this clone: The sequenced fragment ends 3 residues before the CDR3 boundary, so the rest is inferred from the germline J gene. The gene calls are TRBV19 and TRBJ1-4; D is possibly TRBD1 (6 bases). Per germline, CDR1 LNHDA and CDR2 SQIVND (reference sequence). The CDR3 has 14 amino acids. Trimming cost V 5 bases and J 1 base, with 8 bases left between them. CDR3 DNA, as far as it was read: TGTGCCAGTAGTCAGACAGGAACTAATGAAAAA. Protein product: CASSQTGTNEK. The full CDR3 is CASSQTGTNEKLFF. The full variable domain, completed using reference TRBV19 and TRBJ1-4, is DGGITQSPKYLFRKEGQNVTLSCEQNLNHDAMYWYRQDPGQGLRLIYYSQIVNDFQKGDIAEGYSVSREKKESFPLTVTSAQKNPTAFYLCASSQTGTNEKLFFGSGTQLSVL.

As regards this clone: Read data end 3 residues before the CDR3 end; the end is taken from the germline J gene. The genes are TRBV7-9 and TRBJ2-7; TRBD1 aligns across 7 bases. Germline V gene data show CDR1 as SEHNR and CDR2 as FQNEAQ (reference sequence). V lost 5 bases, J lost 2 bases, and 6 bases stayed unmatched. The CDR3 length is 14 residues. The sequenced CDR3 bases are TGTGCCAGCAGCCGGTCCGGACAGGCCTACGAG. Amino acids: CASSRSGQAYE. The entire CDR3 reads CASSRSGQAYEQYF. The entire variable domain, with the rest obtained from reference TRBV7-9 and TRBJ2-7, is as follows: DTGVSQNPRHKITKRGQNVTFRCDPISEHNRLYWYRQTLGQGPEFLTYFQNEAQLEKSRLLSDRFSAERPKGSFSTLEIQRTEQGDSAMYLCASSRSGQAYEQYFGPGTRLTVT.

A remark on this clone: The CDR3 goes on 3 residues after the read ends, and that part is filled in from the germline J gene. The chain carries TRBV10-3 and TRBJ1-2; D not certain. Trimming took 4 bases from V and 2 from J, leaving 8 bases between them. The germline V gene has CDR1 ENHRY and CDR2 SYGVKD. The CDR3 extends over 13 amino acids. CDR3 DNA (partial): TGTGCCATCAGTGTAGAACAGAACTATGGC. Its translation is CAISVEQNYG. The entire CDR3 protein is CAISVEQNYGYTF.

About this clone: The read ends 3 residues before the CDR3 terminus; that terminus is restored from the germline J gene. The chain links TRBV6-2 or TRBV6-3 to TRBJ2-5; TRBD2 agrees at 8 bases. The germline V gene has CDR1 MNHEY and CDR2 SVGEGT. The CDR3 has 14 residues. With 8 bases clipped from V and 2 bases from J, the junction kept 7 bases outside the gene matches. CDR3 DNA (partial): TGTGCCAGCCGAGACGGGGGGGGACAAGAGACC. This encodes CASRDGGGQET. The entire CDR3 is CASRDGGGQETQYF.

Comments on this clone: The read finishes 3 residues shy of the CDR3 end, and the germline J gene is used to complete it. The rearrangement links TRBV6-1 to TRBJ1-1; TRBD1 agrees at 9 bases. The ends lost 4 bases at V and 4 bases at J; junction bases unmatched: 4. Germline CDR1 is MNHNS and CDR2 is SASEGT. There are 14 residues in the CDR3. Partial CDR3 DNA: TGTGCCAGCAGTGGGGGGACAGGGAGCACTGAA. Residues: CASSGGTGSTE. The entire CDR3 reads CASSGGTGSTEAFF.

About this clone: Read sequence stops 3 residues before the CDR3 end, and the germline J gene provides the missing end. The V call is TRBV19, the J call TRBJ1-4; D possibly corresponds to TRBD1 (5 bases). Germline V gene data show CDR1 as LNHDA and CDR2 as SQIVND (reference sequence). V lost 1 base and J 6 bases, leaving 9 bases between the germline ends. This CDR3 has 14 amino acids. The part of the CDR3 DNA that was read is TGTGCCAGTAGTATAGCGGGCAGGGATGAAAAA. Protein: CASSIAGRDEK. In full, the CDR3 is CASSIAGRDEKLFF.

With regard to this clone: The read ends 3 residues before the CDR3 terminus; that terminus is restored from the germline J gene. The rearrangement links TRBV2 to TRBJ1-5; the D gene is possibly TRBD1 (6 bases). The germline V gene encodes CDR1 SNHLY and CDR2 FYNNEI. This CDR3 is 17 amino acids long. Trimming pared 4 bases from V and 2 bases from J, leaving 18 bases between. CDR3 sequence reads: CASSGRAAGAGNQPQHF. The covered CDR3 bases are TGTGCCAGCAGTGGCCGTGCGGCGGGGGCGGGCAATCAGCCC.

On this clone: Read sequence stops 3 residues before the CDR3 end, and the germline J gene provides the missing end. The chain carries TRBV11-2 and TRBJ1-1; no reliable D call. This CDR3 is 13 amino acids long. Trimming cost V 2 bases and J 4 bases, with 8 bases left between them. The germline V gene encodes CDR1 SGHAT and CDR2 FQNNGV. Partial CDR3 DNA: TGTGCCAGCAGCTTAAAGGTTACCACTGAA. As protein: CASSLKVTTE. The full-length CDR3 reads as CASSLKVTTEAFF.

About this clone itself: The read gets to within 3 residues of the CDR3 end, and the germline J gene fills in the rest. This rearrangement joins TRBV7-6 to TRBJ2-7, with D unresolved. In germline, CDR1 is SGHVS, CDR2 FNYEAQ. The CDR3 runs to 15 residues. Trimming took off 2 bases at V and 2 bases at J, with 13 bases between the two ends. CDR3 DNA (partial): TGTGCCAGCAGCTTAATTAGGGCACCCGCCTACGAG. Amino acid sequence: CASSLIRAPAYE. The full CDR3 reads CASSLIRAPAYEQYF.

Notes on this clone: The read terminates 3 residues before the CDR3 end, so the remaining end is supplied by the germline J gene. V usage is TRBV30 and J usage is TRBJ1-1; possibly TRBD1 for D (5 bases). The CDR3 extends over 12 amino acids. CDR1 is GTSNPN and CDR2 is SVGIG in the germline V gene (reference sequence). Incomplete CDR3 DNA: TGTGCCTGGAAAGCATCCGGGGGACGG. It is translated as CAWKASGGR. In full, the CDR3 reads CAWKASGGRAFF.